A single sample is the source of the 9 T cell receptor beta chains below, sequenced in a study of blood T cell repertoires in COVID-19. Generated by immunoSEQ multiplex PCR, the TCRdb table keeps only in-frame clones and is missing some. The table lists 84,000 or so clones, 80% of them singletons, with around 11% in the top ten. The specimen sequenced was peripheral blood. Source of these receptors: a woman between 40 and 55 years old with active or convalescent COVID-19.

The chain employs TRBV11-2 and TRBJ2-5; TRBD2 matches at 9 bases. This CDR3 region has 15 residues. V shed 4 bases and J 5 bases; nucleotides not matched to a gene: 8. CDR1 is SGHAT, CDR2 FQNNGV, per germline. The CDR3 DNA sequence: TGTGCCAGCAGCTCGCCTAGCGGGGTGGGGGAGACCCAGTACTTC. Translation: CASSSPSGVGETQYF.

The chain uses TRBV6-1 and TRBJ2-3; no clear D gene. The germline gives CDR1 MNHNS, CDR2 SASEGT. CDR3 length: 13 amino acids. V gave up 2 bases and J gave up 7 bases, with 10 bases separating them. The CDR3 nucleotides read TGTGCCAGCAGTGAACGGCAGGTATATACGCAGTATTTT. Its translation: CASSERQVYTQYF.

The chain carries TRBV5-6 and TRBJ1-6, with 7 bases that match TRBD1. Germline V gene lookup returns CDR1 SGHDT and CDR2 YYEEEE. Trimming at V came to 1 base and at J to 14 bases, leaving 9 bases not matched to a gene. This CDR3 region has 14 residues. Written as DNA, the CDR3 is TGTGCCAGCAGCTTGTTGACAGGGCTTCAGGCCCTCCACTTT. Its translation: CASSLLTGLQALHF. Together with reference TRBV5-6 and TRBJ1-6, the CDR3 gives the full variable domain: DAGVTQSPTHLIKTRGQQVTLRCSPKSGHDTVSWYQQALGQGPQFIFQYYEEEERQRGNFPDRFSGHQFPNYSSELNVNALLLGDSALYLCASSLLTGLQALHFGNGTRLTVT.

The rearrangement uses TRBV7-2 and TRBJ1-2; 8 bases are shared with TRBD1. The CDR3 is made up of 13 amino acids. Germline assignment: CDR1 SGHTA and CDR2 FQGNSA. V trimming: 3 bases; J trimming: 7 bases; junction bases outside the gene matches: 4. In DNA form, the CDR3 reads TGTGCCAGCAGCTTTGGACAGGGCGGTGGCTACACCTTC. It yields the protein CASSFGQGGGYTF.

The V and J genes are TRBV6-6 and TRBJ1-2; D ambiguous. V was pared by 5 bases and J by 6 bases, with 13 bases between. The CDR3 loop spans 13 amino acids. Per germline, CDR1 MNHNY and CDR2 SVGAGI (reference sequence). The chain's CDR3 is CASSHTPSHGYTF. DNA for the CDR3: TGTGCCAGCAGTCACACCCCATCGCATGGCTACACCTTC.

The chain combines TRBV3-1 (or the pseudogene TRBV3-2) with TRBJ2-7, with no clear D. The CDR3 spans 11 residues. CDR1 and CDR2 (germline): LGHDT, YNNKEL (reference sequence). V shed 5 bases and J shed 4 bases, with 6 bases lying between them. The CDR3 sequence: CASSKSYEQYF. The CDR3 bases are TGTGCCAGCAGCAAATCTTACGAGCAGTACTTC.

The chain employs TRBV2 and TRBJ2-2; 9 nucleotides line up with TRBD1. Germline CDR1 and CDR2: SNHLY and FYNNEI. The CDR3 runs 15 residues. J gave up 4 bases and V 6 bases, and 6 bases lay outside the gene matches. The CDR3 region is CASRVGTGPTGELFF. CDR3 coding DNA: TGTGCCAGCAGAGTAGGGACAGGGCCCACCGGGGAGCTGTTTTTT.

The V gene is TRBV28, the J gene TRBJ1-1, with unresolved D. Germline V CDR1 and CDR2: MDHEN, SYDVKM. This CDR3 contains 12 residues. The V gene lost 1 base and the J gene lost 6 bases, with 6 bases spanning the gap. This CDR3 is CASSLYLAEAFF. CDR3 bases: TGTGCCAGCAGTTTATATCTCGCTGAAGCTTTCTTT.

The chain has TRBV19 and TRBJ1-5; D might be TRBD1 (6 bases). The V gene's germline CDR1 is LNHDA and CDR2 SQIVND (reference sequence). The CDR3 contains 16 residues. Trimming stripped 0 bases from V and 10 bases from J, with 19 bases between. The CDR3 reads CASSIDASTGLRPQHF. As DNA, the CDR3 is TGTGCCAGTAGTATAGATGCTTCCACAGGGTTACGTCCCCAGCATTTT. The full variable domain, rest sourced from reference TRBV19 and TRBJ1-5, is DGGITQSPKYLFRKEGQNVTLSCEQNLNHDAMYWYRQDPGQGLRLIYYSQIVNDFQKGDIAEGYSVSREKKESFPLTVTSAQKNPTAFYLCASSIDASTGLRPQHFGDGTRLSIL.